Listed below are T cell receptor beta chains from one sample, sequenced in a study of cytomegalovirus exposure and HLA in healthy donors. Profiled with immunoSEQ multiplex PCR; TCRdb holds only in-frame clones, not every one. The sample lists around 180,000 clones, over 75% occurring once. Input material: PBMCs. These TCRs come from a girl under three years old in good health and CMV-seronegative. Each CDR3 is given with its conserved first and last residue. Fields, in order: J gene, clone size, D gene, V gene, CDR3 protein, CDR3 DNA. The D gene is left open where the match is weak. Expanded clones get a size class; other rows say once, few or many, or leave the size out.

TRBJ1-5 | - | TRBD1 | TRBV19 | CASSIDRVNQPQHF | TGTGCCAGTAGTATCGACAGGGTGAATCAGCCCCAGCATTTT
TRBJ1-1 | - | - | TRBV7-9 | CASRLEGKQGRATEAFF | TGTGCCAGCAGACTCGAGGGTAAACAGGGTAGGGCCACTGAAGCTTTCTTT
TRBJ1-1 | - | - | TRBV7-9 | CASSLQDKNTEAFF | TGTGCCAGCAGCTTACAGGACAAGAACACTGAAGCTTTCTTT
TRBJ2-5 | - | - | TRBV5-8 | CASSVAPGETQYF | TGTGCCAGCAGCGTAGCGCCGGGAGAGACCCAGTACTTC
TRBJ1-5 | - | TRBD1 | TRBV27 | CASRGGQGHQPQHF | TGTGCCAGCAGGGGGGGACAGGGCCATCAGCCCCAGCATTTT
TRBJ2-5 | - | TRBD2 | TRBV7-8 | CASSLETGGLVETQYF | TGTGCCAGCAGCTTAGAAACGGGAGGACTGGTAGAGACCCAGTACTTC
TRBJ2-7 | - | - | TRBV20-1 | CSGGGLYEQYF | TGCAGTGGGGGGGGCCTGTACGAGCAGTACTTC
TRBJ2-7 | - | - | TRBV4-1 | CASSQVLQGLSYEQYF | TGCGCCAGCAGCCAAGTCCTCCAGGGGCTTTCCTACGAGCAGTACTTC
TRBJ2-1 | - | TRBD2 | TRBV7-9 | CASSSPLAAYNEQFF | TGTGCCAGCAGCTCACCACTAGCGGCGTACAATGAGCAGTTCTTC
TRBJ2-3 | - | TRBD2 | TRBV6-5 | CASSGLAGVYTQYF | TGTGCCAGCAGCGGACTAGCGGGGGTATATACGCAGTATTTT
TRBJ2-2 | few | TRBD2 | TRBV4-2 | CASSQVLAGETEAGELFF | TGTGCCAGCAGCCAAGTGCTAGCGGGAGAAACTGAGGCCGGGGAGCTGTTTTTT
TRBJ2-7 | few | TRBD2 | TRBV5-6 | CASTGGLADHEQYF | TGTGCCAGCACTGGCGGACTAGCCGACCACGAGCAGTACTTC
TRBJ1-6 | - | - | TRBV5-5 | CASSLIINSPLHF | TGTGCCAGCAGCTTGATCATTAATTCACCCCTCCACTTT
TRBJ2-1 | - | TRBD2 | TRBV9 | CASSVLGGGRGNEQFF | TGTGCCAGCAGCGTGCTTGGGGGGGGTCGTGGAAATGAGCAGTTCTTC
TRBJ2-5 | once | - | TRBV11-3 | CASSLGEHETQYF | TGTGCCAGCAGCCTAGGAGAGCACGAGACCCAGTACTTC
TRBJ2-1 | few | TRBD2 | TRBV5-5 | CASSLTSGSVYEQFF | TGTGCCAGCAGCTTGACTAGCGGGAGCGTCTATGAGCAGTTCTTC
TRBJ2-7 | - | - | TRBV7-2 | CASSLASDPPYEQYF | TGTGCCAGCAGCTTAGCGTCAGATCCGCCCTACGAGCAGTACTTC
TRBJ1-1 | - | - | TRBV5-1 | CASSFQGRAEAFF | TGCGCCAGCAGCTTTCAGGGAAGGGCTGAAGCTTTCTTT
TRBJ2-7 | - | TRBD1 | TRBV7-9 | CASSLAGDSYEQYF | TGTGCCAGCAGCTTAGCGGGGGACAGCTACGAGCAGTACTTC
TRBJ1-6 | - | - | TRBV4-1 | CASSQEGGRGYNSPLHF | TGCGCCAGCAGCCAAGAAGGCGGGAGGGGATATAATTCACCCCTCCACTTT
TRBJ2-1 | - | - | TRBV7-6 | CASSSHGGINNEQFF | TGTGCCAGCAGCTCCCACGGCGGGATCAACAATGAGCAGTTCTTC
TRBJ2-3 | - | - | TRBV7-9 | CASSVPLDTQYF | TGTGCCAGCAGCGTTCCATTGGATACGCAGTATTTT
TRBJ2-5 | - | - | TRBV5-6 | CASSLGQAETQYF | TGTGCCAGCAGCTTGGGACAGGCGGAGACCCAGTACTTC
TRBJ2-1 | - | TRBD2 | TRBV4-3 | CASSHRGLESYNEQFF | TGCGCCAGCAGCCACCGGGGACTAGAGTCCTACAATGAGCAGTTCTTC
TRBJ1-2 | few | TRBD1 | TRBV10-1 | CASSPDRHYGYTF | TGCGCCAGCAGTCCGGACAGGCACTATGGCTACACCTTC
TRBJ2-5 | once | - | TRBV27 | CASSVTDREETQYF | TGTGCCAGCAGTGTAACAGACAGAGAAGAGACCCAGTACTTC
TRBJ2-7 | - | TRBD1 | TRBV4-1 | CASSQDRDRGRYF | TGCGCCAGCAGCCAAGATCGGGACAGGGGACGGTACTTC
TRBJ1-1 | - | - | TRBV15 | CATSREIQGMNTEAFF | TGTGCCACCAGCAGAGAAATCCAGGGGATGAACACTGAAGCTTTCTTT
TRBJ2-3 | few | TRBD1 | TRBV30 | CAWSTLDRDTDTQYF | TGTGCCTGGAGTACTTTGGACAGGGACACAGATACGCAGTATTTT
TRBJ1-1 | - | TRBD1 | TRBV5-6 | CASSTLQGLTEAFF | TGTGCCAGCAGCACCCTACAGGGGCTCACTGAAGCTTTCTTT
TRBJ2-2 | once | TRBD2 | TRBV15 | CATTQGLAGTGELFF | TGTGCCACCACCCAGGGACTAGCGGGGACCGGGGAGCTGTTTTTT
TRBJ2-3 | - | - | TRBV6-5 | CASSYSNLAEDTQYF | TGTGCCAGCAGTTACTCGAATCTAGCTGAAGACACGCAGTATTTT
TRBJ2-7 | - | TRBD1 | TRBV9 | CASSVGTGPLYEQYF | TGTGCCAGCAGCGTAGGGACAGGGCCACTTTACGAGCAGTACTTC
TRBJ2-7 | - | - | TRBV4-3 | CASSHRGADEQYF | TGCGCCAGCAGCCACCGGGGGGCCGACGAGCAGTACTTC
TRBJ1-1 | - | TRBD1 | TRBV27 | CASGTGLNTEAFF | TGTGCCAGCGGGACAGGGCTAAACACTGAAGCTTTCTTT
TRBJ2-1 | few | - | TRBV7-3 | CASRPGLPHNEQFF | TGTGCCAGCCGACCGGGACTCCCCCACAATGAGCAGTTCTTC